This entry describes one T cell receptor beta chain. Antigen unknown. The data were produced by immunoSEQ multiplex PCR, yet TCRdb's version contains in-frame clones alone and is incomplete. The sample holds 150,000 or so clones, 70% to 90% seen once. Germline V gene sequence: CDR1 SGHNT, CDR2 YYREEE (reference sequence). The CDR3 length is 15 residues. V was trimmed by 4 bases and J by 5 bases, leaving 18 bases between them. The entry originates in a study of T cell responses to AZD1222 COVID-19 vaccine. Study as a whole: Second doses were pooled across both intervals (about 4 or about 12 weeks). Regarding the study as a whole: Repertoire sampling was restricted to post-peak T cell response timepoints. Reports indicate that nearly half of spike-specific TCRs are directed at unmutated variant regions. Receipt of two AZD1222 doses was followed by a rise in Spike-specific TCR breadth and depth.

The sequencing used peripheral blood, collected on day 0 of AZD1222 vaccination. The clonotype originates from an adult in good health. This chain joins TRBV5-4 and TRBJ1-1, with D unresolved. CDR3 in amino acids: CASSTPTGTGTEAFF. The CDR3 nucleotides read TGTGCCAGCAGCACACCGACGGGAACCGGGACTGAAGCTTTCTTT.